This TCR beta chain was sequenced for a study of T-cell memory formation after mild COVID-19. Study details: Largely donor-specific sequence clusters came from a couple of donors. General study points: CM and EM subsets held most contracting CD4+ clones; EMRA held CD8+ ones.

This clonotype was observed at least ten times. Its antigen is still unknown. 5'RACE primed at constant segments yielded TCR alpha and TCR beta cDNA libraries bearing sample barcodes and UMIs. In TCRdb, the 5' RACE reads were re-called with MiXCR into one record per CDR3 protein. The table records 300,000 to 350,000 distinct CDR3 sequences, 13% to 15% of them present only once. V dropped 5 bases and J dropped 6 bases, with 10 bases sitting between them. The CDR3 has 12 amino acids. Germline V gene sequence: CDR1 SGHVS, CDR2 FQNEAQ. Sequenced input: PBMCs or a T cell subset sorted from them (not recorded which). The chain is built from TRBV7-8 and TRBJ1-1, with D possibly TRBD1 on 5 matching bases. The clonotype comes from a man aged 18 to 30 who had mild COVID-19 (a few samples of this study predate the infection). Cell type and time point are not known. CDR3 protein: CASSVDRSEAFF. CDR3 DNA sequence: TGTGCCAGCAGCGTTGACAGATCTGAAGCTTTCTTT.